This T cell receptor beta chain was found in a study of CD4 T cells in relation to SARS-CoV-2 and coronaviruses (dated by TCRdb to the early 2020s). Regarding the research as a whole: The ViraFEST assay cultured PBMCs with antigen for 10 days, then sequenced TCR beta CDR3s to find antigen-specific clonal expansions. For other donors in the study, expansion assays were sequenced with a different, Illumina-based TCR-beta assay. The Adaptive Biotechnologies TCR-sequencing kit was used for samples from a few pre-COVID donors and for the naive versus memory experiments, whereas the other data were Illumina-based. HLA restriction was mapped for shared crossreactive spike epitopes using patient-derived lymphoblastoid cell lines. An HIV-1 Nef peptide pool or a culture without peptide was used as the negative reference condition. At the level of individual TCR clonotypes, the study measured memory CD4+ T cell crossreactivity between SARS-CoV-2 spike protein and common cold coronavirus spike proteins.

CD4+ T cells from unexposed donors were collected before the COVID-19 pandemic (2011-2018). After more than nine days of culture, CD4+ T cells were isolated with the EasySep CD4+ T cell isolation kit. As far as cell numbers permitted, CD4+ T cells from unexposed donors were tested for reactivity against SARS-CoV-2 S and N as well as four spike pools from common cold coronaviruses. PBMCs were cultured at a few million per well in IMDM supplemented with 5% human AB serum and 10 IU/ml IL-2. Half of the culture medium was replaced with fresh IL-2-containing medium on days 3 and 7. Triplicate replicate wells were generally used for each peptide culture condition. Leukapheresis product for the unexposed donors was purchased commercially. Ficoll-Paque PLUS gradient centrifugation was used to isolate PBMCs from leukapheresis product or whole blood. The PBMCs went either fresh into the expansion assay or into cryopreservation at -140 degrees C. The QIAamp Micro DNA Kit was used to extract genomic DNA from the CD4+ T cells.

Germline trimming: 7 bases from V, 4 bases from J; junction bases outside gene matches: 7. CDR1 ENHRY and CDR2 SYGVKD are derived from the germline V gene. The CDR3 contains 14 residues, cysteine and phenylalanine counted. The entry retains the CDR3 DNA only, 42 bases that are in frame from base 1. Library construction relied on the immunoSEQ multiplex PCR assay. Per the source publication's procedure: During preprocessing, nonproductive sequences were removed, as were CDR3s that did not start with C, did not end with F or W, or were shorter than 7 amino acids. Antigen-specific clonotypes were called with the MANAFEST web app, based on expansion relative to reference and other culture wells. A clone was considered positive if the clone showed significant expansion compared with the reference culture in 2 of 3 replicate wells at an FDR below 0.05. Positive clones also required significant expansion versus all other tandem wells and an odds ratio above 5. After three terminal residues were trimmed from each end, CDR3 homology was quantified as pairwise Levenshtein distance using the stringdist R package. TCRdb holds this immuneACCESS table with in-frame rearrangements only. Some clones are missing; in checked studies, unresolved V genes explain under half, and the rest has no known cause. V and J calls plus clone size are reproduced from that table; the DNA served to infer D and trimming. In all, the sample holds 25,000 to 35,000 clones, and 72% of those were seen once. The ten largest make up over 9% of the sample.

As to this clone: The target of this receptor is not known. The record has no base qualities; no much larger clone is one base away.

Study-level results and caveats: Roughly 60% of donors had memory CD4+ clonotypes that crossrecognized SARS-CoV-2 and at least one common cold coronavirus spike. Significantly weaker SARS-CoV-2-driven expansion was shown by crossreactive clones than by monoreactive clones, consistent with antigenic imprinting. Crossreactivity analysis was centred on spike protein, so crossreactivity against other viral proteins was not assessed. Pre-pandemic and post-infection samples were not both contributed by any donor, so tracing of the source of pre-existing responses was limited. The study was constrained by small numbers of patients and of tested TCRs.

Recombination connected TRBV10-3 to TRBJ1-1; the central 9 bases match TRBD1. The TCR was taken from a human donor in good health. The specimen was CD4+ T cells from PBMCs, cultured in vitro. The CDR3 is CAITRGQGVTEAFF. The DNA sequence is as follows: TGTGCCATCACCCGGGGACAGGGTGTCACTGAAGCTTTCTTT.